Each of the 27 T cell receptor beta chains below was sequenced from the same sample in a study of cytomegalovirus exposure and HLA in healthy donors. A multiplex PCR was run with 60 Vbeta primers and 13 Jbeta primers. TCRdb's table, derived via immunoSEQ multiplex PCR, lists solely in-frame clones and lacks some. The table lists 140,000 to 150,000 clones. The sequencing input was PBMCs. The receptors shown here come from a male donor in good health and CMV-seronegative.

The chain recombines TRBV15 with TRBJ2-6, with D perhaps TRBD2 (6 bases). The CDR3 spans 16 residues. Germline CDR1 and CDR2: LNHNV and YYDKDF (reference sequence). The V and J ends lost 6 bases and 0 bases respectively, with 12 bases between them. The CDR3 protein is CATSRRDRSGANVLTF. CDR3 in DNA: TGTGCCACCAGTAGGCGGGACCGCTCTGGGGCCAACGTCCTGACTTTC.

The rearrangement links TRBV5-1 to TRBJ2-1; D is perhaps TRBD1 (7 bases). Germline values: CDR1 SGHRS, CDR2 YFSETQ. V lost 1 base, J lost 8 bases, and 13 bases lay in between. The CDR3 is 14 amino acids. The CDR3 loop is CASSLRTGGDEQFF. The DNA for the CDR3 is TGCGCCAGCAGCTTGAGGACAGGAGGGGATGAGCAGTTCTTC.

This chain joins TRBV30 and TRBJ2-2; 15 positions match TRBD2. Germline V lookup: CDR1 GTSNPN, CDR2 SVGIG (reference sequence). With 7 bases clipped from V and 6 bases from J, the junction kept 12 bases outside the gene matches. This CDR3 contains 17 residues. The DNA of the CDR3 is TGTGCCTTACAAAGCGGACTAGCGGGAGGGTTCTCCGGGGAGCTGTTTTTT. Its protein product is CALQSGLAGGFSGELFF.

The J gene is TRBJ1-6, the V gene TRBV28; TRBD1 agrees at 7 bases. The germline V gene encodes CDR1 MDHEN and CDR2 SYDVKM. The CDR3 totals 15 residues. The ends lost 7 bases at V and 8 bases at J; junction bases unmatched: 11. For the CDR3, the DNA is TGTGCCAGCAACCTTTTGGACAGGAGGGATTCACCCCTCCACTTT. This encodes CASNLLDRRDSPLHF.

The rearrangement joins TRBV29-1 to TRBJ1-2, with a weak D call TRBD1 (6 bases). Germline CDR1 is SQVTM and CDR2 is ANQGSEA. The CDR3 covers 14 residues. Trimming cost V 4 bases and J 5 bases, with 17 bases left between them. CDR3 in DNA: TGCAGCGTTGTGGGGACAAGCGAGCGGTATGGCTACACCTTC. Its translation: CSVVGTSERYGYTF.

This chain joins TRBV9 and TRBJ1-2; 11 bases map to TRBD1. After removal of 3 bases from V and 3 bases from J, the junction contained 4 bases not matched to a gene. The CDR3 sequence is 15 residues long. CDR1 and CDR2 from the germline V gene are SGDLS and YYNGEE. This CDR3 is CASSAGQGADYGYTF. CDR3 bases: TGTGCCAGCAGCGCAGGACAGGGGGCAGACTATGGCTACACCTTC.

The chain has TRBV7-9 and TRBJ1-6, with 8 bases identical to TRBD1. V lost 5 bases and J lost 9; bases outside the gene matches: 9. CDR1 and CDR2 from the germline V gene are SEHNR and FQNEAQ (reference sequence). The CDR3 sequence is 15 residues long. CDR3 nucleotide sequence: TGTGCCAGCAGCGTAACCAGGGGGCAGATTTCACCCCTCCACTTT. Translation: CASSVTRGQISPLHF.

The chain employs TRBV27 and TRBJ2-3; the match to TRBD2 covers 11 bases. The CDR3 is 17 amino acids. After removal of 3 bases from V and 6 bases from J, the junction contained 11 bases not matched to a gene. Per the germline V gene, CDR1 is MNHEY and CDR2 is SMNVEV (reference sequence). The CDR3 reads CASSFFSGGAATDTQYF. The CDR3 DNA follows: TGTGCCAGCAGTTTCTTTAGCGGGGGGGCCGCGACCGATACGCAGTATTTT.

The chain recombines TRBV5-6 with TRBJ1-4, with a weak D call TRBD1 (6 bases). The CDR3 is 16 amino acids. The V and J ends lost 0 bases and 5 bases respectively, with 14 bases between them. The germline V gene encodes CDR1 SGHDT and CDR2 YYEEEE. The DNA for the CDR3 is TGTGCCAGCAGCTTGGGGCCCACAGGGTACAATGAAAAACTGTTTTTT. As protein: CASSLGPTGYNEKLFF.

This chain joins TRBV7-2 and TRBJ2-7, with D perhaps matching TRBD1 (6 bases). The length of the CDR3 is 15 residues. Trimming removed 5 bases from V and 0 bases from J, with 14 bases in between. Per germline, CDR1 SGHTA and CDR2 FQGNSA. The CDR3 sequence is CASSLDRSPSYEQYF. For the CDR3, the DNA is TGTGCCAGCAGCCTTGACAGGTCCCCCTCCTACGAGCAGTACTTC. The variable domain in full, completed from reference TRBV7-2 and TRBJ2-7, reads GAGVSQSPSNKVTEKGKDVELRCDPISGHTALYWYRQSLGQGLEFLIYFQGNSAPDKSGLPSDRFSAERTGGSVSTLTIQRTQQEDSAVYLCASSLDRSPSYEQYFGPGTRLTVT.

The chain combines TRBV4-3 with TRBJ2-2; D may be TRBD2 (6 bases). The CDR3 covers 14 residues. The germline V gene has CDR1 LGHNA and CDR2 YSLEER. V was shortened by 3 bases and J by 4 bases, with 9 bases between the two germline ends. The chain's CDR3 is CASSQEGTTGELFF. CDR3 bases: TGCGCCAGCAGCCAGGAGGGGACCACCGGGGAGCTGTTTTTT.

The chain couples TRBV6-4 to TRBJ2-2, with D tentatively TRBD2 (7 bases). This CDR3 is built from 16 residues. Trimming removed 6 bases from V and 4 bases from J, with 18 bases in between. In germline, CDR1 is MRHNA, CDR2 SNTAGT. The CDR3 is CASSGGLNLGTGELFF. CDR3 nucleotide sequence: TGTGCCAGCAGCGGGGGGCTCAACCTGGGCACCGGGGAGCTGTTTTTT.

CDR3 coding DNA: TGTGCCAGCAGTTTATTTCCGGGACAGGGGGCTGGGGAGCAGTACTTC. It codes for CASSLFPGQGAGEQYF. The J gene is TRBJ2-7, the V gene TRBV27, with TRBD1 identical over 12 bases. Germline CDR1 is MNHEY and CDR2 is SMNVEV (reference sequence). The CDR3 runs to 16 residues. J lost 7 bases, V lost 1 base, and 8 bases had no gene match.

The chain links TRBV5-1 to TRBJ2-3, with a possible D match to TRBD2 (6 bases). CDR3 size: 15 residues. CDR1 and CDR2 from the germline V gene are SGHRS and YFSETQ. The V end lost 2 bases, the J end lost 2 bases, and 12 bases lay between the germline ends. The CDR3: CASSFGGGSTDTQYF. CDR3 DNA sequence: TGCGCCAGCAGCTTCGGGGGAGGTTCCACAGATACGCAGTATTTT. The full variable domain, its missing parts supplied by reference TRBV5-1 and TRBJ2-3, is KAGVTQTPRYLIKTRGQQVTLSCSPISGHRSVSWYQQTPGQGLQFLFEYFSETQRNKGNFPGRFSGRQFSNSRSEMNVSTLELGDSALYLCASSFGGGSTDTQYFGPGTRLTVL.

V gene TRBV30 combines with J gene TRBJ1-4, with D uncertain. V shed 4 bases and J shed 0 bases, with 9 bases lying between them. The CDR3 totals 14 residues. Germline CDR1 and CDR2: GTSNPN and SVGIG (reference sequence). The DNA of the CDR3 is TGTGCCTGGAACCGAGCTGCAACTAATGAAAAACTGTTTTTT. Protein: CAWNRAATNEKLFF. Together with reference TRBV30 and TRBJ1-4, the CDR3 gives the full variable domain: SQTIHQWPATLVQPVGSPLSLECTVEGTSNPNLYWYRQAAGRGLQLLFYSVGIGQISSEVPQNLSASRPQDRQFILSSKKLLLSDSGFYLCAWNRAATNEKLFFGSGTQLSVL.

The chain carries TRBV5-8 and TRBJ2-4, with a weak D call TRBD1 (6 bases). V shed 4 bases and J shed 2 bases, with 22 bases lying between them. Germline values: CDR1 SGHTS, CDR2 YDEGEE. The CDR3 loop spans 18 amino acids. The CDR3 bases are TGTGCCAGCAGCCCTGACAGGATATTAAGCAATTCCAAAAACATTCAGTACTTC. Its protein is CASSPDRILSNSKNIQYF.

The rearrangement uses TRBV6-1 and TRBJ1-5; perhaps TRBD1 as D (6 bases). Trimming cost V 1 base and J 0 bases, with 16 bases left between them. Looked up from germline, CDR1 is MNHNS and CDR2 is SASEGT. The CDR3 extends over 18 amino acids. The CDR3 sequence: CASSEVETGFASNQPQHF. The CDR3 DNA reads TGTGCCAGCAGTGAAGTCGAGACAGGATTTGCTAGCAATCAGCCCCAGCATTTT.

The chain couples TRBV25-1 to TRBJ1-4, with D possibly being TRBD1 (6 bases). The germline CDR1 and CDR2 sequences are MGHDK and SYGVNS. Trimming removed 2 bases at V and 0 bases at J, with 7 bases between. CDR3 length: 15 residues. CDR3 bases: TGTGCCAGCAGTGAAGCAGGGGCAACTAATGAAAAACTGTTTTTT. As protein: CASSEAGATNEKLFF.

CDR3 bases: TGCGCCAGCAGCCAACTCCTTAGCACAGATACGCAGTATTTT. Protein product: CASSQLLSTDTQYF. The V call is TRBV10-1, the J call TRBJ2-3; D unresolved. Germline CDR1 and CDR2: WNHNN and SYGVQD (reference sequence). This CDR3 region has 14 residues. Deletions cut 6 bases from V and 0 bases from J, with 10 bases between.

The gene calls are TRBV4-2 and TRBJ2-2; possibly TRBD2 for D (5 bases). Trimming shortened V by 5 bases and J by 2 bases, and 18 bases separated the two germline ends. The CDR3 sequence is 17 residues long. In germline, CDR1 is LGHNA, CDR2 YNFKEQ. The CDR3: CASSAVGRGSNTGELFF. CDR3 bases: TGTGCCAGCAGCGCCGTGGGGAGAGGGAGTAACACCGGGGAGCTGTTTTTT.

The chain is built from TRBV30 and TRBJ1-2; TRBD1 agrees at 8 bases. The CDR3 totals 15 residues. Germline V gene sequence: CDR1 GTSNPN, CDR2 SVGIG (reference sequence). V shed 3 bases and J 5 bases; nucleotides not matched to a gene: 11. The CDR3 region is CAWRDSGGILYGYTF. The CDR3 nucleotides are TGTGCCTGGAGGGATTCAGGGGGCATCCTTTATGGCTACACCTTC.

This rearrangement joins TRBV30 to TRBJ1-2; TRBD1 matches at 7 bases. Germline loops: CDR1 GTSNPN, CDR2 SVGIG (reference sequence). The length of the CDR3 is 14 residues. V dropped 4 bases and J dropped 4; count of bases not matched to a gene: 9. CDR3 nucleotides: TGTGCCTGGAACAGGGGCGACATGATCTATGGCTACACCTTC. Its protein product is CAWNRGDMIYGYTF.

In nucleotides, the CDR3 is TGTGCCAGTACTCGGGGAAGAGATCAGCCCCAGCATTTT. Translating it yields CASTRGRDQPQHF. The rearrangement links TRBV19 to TRBJ1-5, with D unclear. V lost 7 bases and J lost 5, with 12 bases in between. Germline CDR1 LNHDA, CDR2 SQIVND (reference sequence). The CDR3 has 13 residues.

The CDR3 bases are TGTGCCAGCAGCTTAGTGAGGGGGGGCCATGGCTACACCTTC. Amino acid sequence: CASSLVRGGHGYTF. This chain joins TRBV11-2 and TRBJ1-2; the D gene is possibly TRBD1 (6 bases). CDR3 length: 14 amino acids. The V end was cut by 1 base, the J end by 6 bases, with 12 bases between. Germline CDR1 is SGHAT and CDR2 is FQNNGV.

The chain has TRBV7-9 and TRBJ2-5, with 9 positions matching TRBD2. The J call could be wrong; TRBJ2-7 is a better fit for the DNA end. This CDR3 region has 15 residues. Germline V lookup: CDR1 SEHNR, CDR2 FQNEAQ (reference sequence). CDR3: CASSGEGSGRLEQYF. In DNA, the CDR3 is TGTGCCAGCAGCGGGGAGGGCAGCGGGAGGCTCGAGCAGTACTTC.

This chain connects TRBV6-1 to TRBJ2-7, with 14 bases identical to TRBD2. The V gene end was trimmed by 3 bases and the J gene end by 1 base; junction bases not matched to a gene: 5. CDR1 and CDR2 from the germline V gene are MNHNS and SASEGT. The CDR3 spans 17 residues. CDR3 coding DNA: TGTGCCAGCAGTGATCAGACTAGCGGGAGGGTTTCCTACGAGCAGTACTTC. Translation: CASSDQTSGRVSYEQYF.

The J gene is TRBJ2-5, the V gene TRBV27; 9 bases map to TRBD2. The CDR3 runs to 18 residues. J gave up 3 bases and V 2 bases, and 13 bases lay outside the gene matches. Germline V gene sequence: CDR1 MNHEY, CDR2 SMNVEV (reference sequence). As DNA, the CDR3 is TGTGCCAGCAGTTTAGGTTTGGGCGGGAGGGCCGTGGAAGAGACCCAGTACTTC. This codes for CASSLGLGGRAVEETQYF.